A selection of T cell receptor beta chains follows, all from one sample in a study of shared clonotypes between healthy human individuals. Repertoires were generated with immunoSEQ multiplex PCR, while TCRdb's copy carries only in-frame clones and drops some. The sample contains approximately 530,000 clones, more than 95% of which appear only once. Sequenced sample: naive CD4+ T cells sorted from blood. The receptor source for this set is a woman younger than 45 in good health. CDR3s include the opening cysteine and the closing phenylalanine or tryptophan. A D gene is named only where the DNA matches it firmly. Clone size is stated in some rows and not others, as once, few, many or a class when expanded.

NA	TRBJ2-5	NA	TRBV5-1	CASSLGPQLEETQYF	TGCGCCAGCAGCTTGGGCCCCCAGCTTGAGGAGACCCAGTACTTC
NA	TRBJ2-7	NA	TRBV28	CASRQTTSGIYEQYF	TGTGCCAGCAGACAAACAACCTCCGGGATCTACGAGCAGTACTTC
NA	TRBJ1-5	NA	TRBV19	CASSISGTANQPQHF	TGTGCCAGTAGTATCTCTGGGACGGCCAATCAGCCCCAGCATTTT
NA	TRBJ2-1	NA	TRBV19	CASSISSAVYNEQFF	TGTGCCAGTAGTATAAGTTCTGCAGTCTACAATGAGCAGTTCTTC
NA	TRBJ2-1	TRBD2	TRBV29-1	CSVEMSSGHYNEQFF	TGCAGCGTTGAAATGAGTAGCGGGCACTACAATGAGCAGTTCTTC
NA	TRBJ1-2	NA	TRBV28	CASSLGGQGNYGYTF	TGTGCCAGCAGTTTAGGAGGGCAGGGCAACTATGGCTACACCTTC
NA	TRBJ2-7	TRBD1	TRBV28	CASSFGQGDEQYF	TGTGCCAGCAGTTTTGGACAGGGGGACGAGCAGTACTTC
NA	TRBJ2-1	TRBD2	TRBV18	CASSSIAGVGNEQFF	TGTGCCAGCTCGAGTATAGCGGGAGTAGGCAATGAGCAGTTCTTC
NA	TRBJ2-3	NA	TRBV6-5	CASRRVGTDTQYF	TGTGCCAGCAGGAGGGTCGGCACAGATACGCAGTATTTT
NA	TRBJ1-4	NA	TRBV19	CASSTLEAGNEKLFF	TGTGCCAGTAGCACTCTGGAGGCGGGGAATGAAAAACTGTTTTTT
NA	TRBJ2-2	TRBD1	TRBV19	CASSTRGQARYTGELFF	TGTGCCAGTAGTACCCGGGGACAGGCCCGCTACACCGGGGAGCTGTTTTTT
NA	TRBJ2-7	NA	TRBV14	CASSPTREQYF	TGTGCCAGCAGCCCGACCCGGGAGCAGTACTTC
NA	TRBJ2-7	TRBD2	TRBV28	CASTSGSYEQYF	TGTGCCAGCACTAGCGGGAGTTACGAGCAGTACTTC
NA	TRBJ1-3	NA	TRBV29-1	CSVALRLGNTIYF	TGCAGCGTTGCTTTACGGTTGGGAAACACCATATATTTT
NA	TRBJ2-7	NA	TRBV2	CASRGDIYEQYF	TGTGCCAGCAGGGGGGACATCTACGAGCAGTACTTC
NA	TRBJ2-1	NA	TRBV10-3	CAISSGRDEQFF	TGTGCCATCAGTTCGGGGCGGGATGAGCAGTTCTTC
NA	TRBJ2-3	NA	TRBV28	CASSFFSLGDTQYF	TGTGCCAGCAGTTTTTTTTCCCTTGGAGATACGCAGTATTTT
once	TRBJ1-1	NA	TRBV28	CASRSWAMNTEAFF	TGTGCCAGCAGGTCTTGGGCCATGAACACTGAAGCTTTCTTT
NA	TRBJ2-7	NA	TRBV5-6	CASSFTGSNEQYF	TGTGCCAGCAGCTTTACGGGCAGCAACGAGCAGTACTTC
NA	TRBJ1-3	NA	TRBV18	CASWGGPRDGNTIYF	TGTGCCAGCTGGGGCGGCCCCCGGGACGGAAACACCATATATTTT
NA	TRBJ2-5	NA	TRBV11-2	CASSWGPEETQYF	TGTGCCAGCAGCTGGGGACCGGAAGAGACCCAGTACTTC
NA	TRBJ1-4	NA	TRBV18	CASSPGGNEKLFF	TGTGCCAGCTCACCAGGGGGAAATGAAAAACTGTTTTTT
NA	TRBJ2-2	NA	TRBV10-3	CAISPRGVGDTGELFF	TGTGCCATCAGCCCTCGGGGAGTTGGGGACACCGGGGAGCTGTTTTTT
NA	TRBJ2-7	TRBD1	TRBV5-1	CASSLEDRVSTYEQYF	TGCGCCAGCAGCTTGGAAGACAGGGTTTCGACCTACGAGCAGTACTTC
NA	TRBJ2-7	TRBD2	TRBV11-2	CASSPRLAKSSYEQYF	TGTGCCAGCAGCCCCCGACTAGCGAAGAGCTCCTACGAGCAGTACTTC
NA	TRBJ2-1	NA	TRBV7-3	CASSLSGVWNEQFF	TGTGCCAGCAGCTTATCGGGAGTATGGAATGAGCAGTTCTTC
NA	TRBJ2-5	NA	TRBV29-1	CSVMGEVAETQYF	TGCAGCGTAATGGGTGAGGTAGCGGAGACCCAGTACTTC
NA	TRBJ2-7	NA	TRBV7-2	CASSLISSYEQYF	TGTGCCAGCAGCTTAATTTCCTCCTACGAGCAGTACTTC
NA	TRBJ1-1	NA	TRBV4-1	CASSQVEAWNTEAFF	TGCGCCAGCAGCCAAGTTGAGGCTTGGAACACTGAAGCTTTCTTT
NA	TRBJ2-1	NA	TRBV5-1	CASSFIGEQFF	TGCGCCAGCAGCTTCATCGGTGAGCAGTTCTTC
NA	TRBJ2-5	NA	TRBV10-3	CAMILGGGRETQYF	TGTGCCATGATCCTGGGGGGGGGCCGAGAGACCCAGTACTTC
NA	TRBJ2-3	NA	TRBV11-3	CASSLGEADTQYF	TGTGCCAGCAGCTTAGGAGAGGCAGATACGCAGTATTTT
NA	TRBJ2-1	NA	TRBV7-2	CASSFHNEQFF	TGTGCCAGCAGCTTCCACAATGAGCAGTTCTTC
NA	TRBJ2-3	NA	TRBV30	CAWSKTLTQYF	TGTGCCTGGAGTAAGACCCTTACGCAGTATTTT
once	TRBJ1-2	NA	TRBV6-5	CASSNVRFSAYGYTF	TGTGCCAGCAGCAACGTCAGATTTTCTGCCTATGGCTACACCTTC
NA	TRBJ2-3	NA	TRBV28	CASSPTAGMTDTQYF	TGTGCCAGCAGTCCGACGGCGGGAATGACAGATACGCAGTATTTT
NA	TRBJ2-3	NA	TRBV6-5	CASSRGPTTDTQYF	TGTGCCAGCAGCCGTGGACCAACCACAGATACGCAGTATTTT
NA	TRBJ2-1	TRBD2	TRBV4-1	CASSPGLAGGPSYNEQFF	TGCGCCAGCAGCCCCGGACTAGCGGGAGGGCCGTCCTACAATGAGCAGTTCTTC
NA	TRBJ2-3	NA	TRBV7-2	CASSLAGGMGSTDTQYF	TGTGCCAGCAGCTTAGCTGGAGGGATGGGGAGCACAGATACGCAGTATTTT
once	TRBJ2-2	NA	TRBV4-1	CASSQFLTGGRPELFF	TGCGCCAGCAGCCAATTTTTAACGGGGGGCCGCCCGGAGCTGTTTTTT
NA	TRBJ1-2	NA	TRBV2	CASSDWQANYGYTF	TGTGCCAGCAGTGACTGGCAGGCGAACTATGGCTACACCTTC
NA	TRBJ2-1	NA	TRBV5-6	CASSLRNEQFF	TGTGCCAGCAGCTTGCGCAATGAGCAGTTCTTC
NA	TRBJ1-1	NA	TRBV6-6	CASSYSDNTEAFF	TGTGCCAGCAGTTACTCTGATAACACTGAAGCTTTCTTT
NA	TRBJ1-1	NA	TRBV28	CASGGNTEAFF	TGTGCCAGCGGAGGAAACACTGAAGCTTTCTTT
NA	TRBJ2-7	TRBD2	TRBV11-2	CASSLGLAEAYEQYF	TGTGCCAGCAGCTTAGGGCTAGCGGAGGCCTACGAGCAGTACTTC